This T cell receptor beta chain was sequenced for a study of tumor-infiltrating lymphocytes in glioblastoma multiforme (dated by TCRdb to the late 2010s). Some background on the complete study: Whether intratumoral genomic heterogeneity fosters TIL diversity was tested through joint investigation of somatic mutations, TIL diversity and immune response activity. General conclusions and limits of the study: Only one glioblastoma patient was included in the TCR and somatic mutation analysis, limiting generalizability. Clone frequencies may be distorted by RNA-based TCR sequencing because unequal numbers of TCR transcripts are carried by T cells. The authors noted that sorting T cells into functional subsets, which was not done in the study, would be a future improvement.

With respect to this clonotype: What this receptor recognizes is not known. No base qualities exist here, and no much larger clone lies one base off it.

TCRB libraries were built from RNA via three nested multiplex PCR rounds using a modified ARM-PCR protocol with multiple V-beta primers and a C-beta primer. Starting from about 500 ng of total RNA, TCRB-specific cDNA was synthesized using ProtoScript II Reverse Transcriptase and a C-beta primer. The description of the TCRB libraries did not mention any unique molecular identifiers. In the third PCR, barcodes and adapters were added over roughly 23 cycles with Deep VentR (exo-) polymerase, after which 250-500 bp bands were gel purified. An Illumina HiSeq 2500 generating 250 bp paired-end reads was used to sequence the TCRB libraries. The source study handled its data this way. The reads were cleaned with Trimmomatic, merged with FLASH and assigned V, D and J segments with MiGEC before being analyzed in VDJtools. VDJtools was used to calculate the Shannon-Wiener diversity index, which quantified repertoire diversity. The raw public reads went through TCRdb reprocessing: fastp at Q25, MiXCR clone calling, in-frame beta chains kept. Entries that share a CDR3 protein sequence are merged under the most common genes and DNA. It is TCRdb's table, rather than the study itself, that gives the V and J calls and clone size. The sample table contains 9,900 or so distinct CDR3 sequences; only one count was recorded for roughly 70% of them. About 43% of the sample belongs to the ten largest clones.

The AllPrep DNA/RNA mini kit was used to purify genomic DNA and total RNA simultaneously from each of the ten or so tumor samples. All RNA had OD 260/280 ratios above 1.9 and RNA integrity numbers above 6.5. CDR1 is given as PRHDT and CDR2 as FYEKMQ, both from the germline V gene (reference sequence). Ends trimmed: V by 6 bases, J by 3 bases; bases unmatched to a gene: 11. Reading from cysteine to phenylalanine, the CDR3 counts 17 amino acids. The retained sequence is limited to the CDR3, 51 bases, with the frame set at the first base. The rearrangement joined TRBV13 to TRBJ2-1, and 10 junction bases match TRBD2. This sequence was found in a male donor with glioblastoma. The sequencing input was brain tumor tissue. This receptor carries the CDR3 CASSSELAGIYYNEQFF. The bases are TGTGCCAGCAGTTCAGAACTAGCGGGGATATACTACAATGAGCAGTTCTTC. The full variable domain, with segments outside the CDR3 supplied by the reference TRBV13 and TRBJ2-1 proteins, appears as AAGVIQSPRHLIKEKRETATLKCYPIPRHDTVYWYQQGPGQDPQFLISFYEKMQSDKGSIPDRFSAQQFSDYHSELNMSSLELGDSALYFCASSSELAGIYYNEQFFGPGTRLTVL.